This T cell receptor beta chain comes out of a study of blood T cell repertoires in COVID-19. As handled by the study authors: Estimation of nucleated cell counts relied on the amplification of reference gene primers. The assay was immunoSEQ multiplex PCR, and TCRdb's table has in-frame clones only and misses some. For V, J and clone size, that table is used; D and trimming come from the DNA. The data contain about 76,000 clones, roughly nine tenths of them singletons. The length of the CDR3 is 14 residues. V gave up 2 bases and J gave up 1 base, with 9 bases separating them. The germline CDR1 and CDR2 sequences are MNHEY and SVGAGI.

The V gene is TRBV6-5, the J gene TRBJ2-7, with D possibly matching TRBD2 (5 bases). This receptor was identified in a human donor in a cohort sampled during active COVID-19. Sample: peripheral blood. The CDR3 DNA is TGTGCCAGCAGTTACCGCGAGGGATCCTACGAGCAGTACTTC. This sequence encodes CASSYREGSYEQYF.